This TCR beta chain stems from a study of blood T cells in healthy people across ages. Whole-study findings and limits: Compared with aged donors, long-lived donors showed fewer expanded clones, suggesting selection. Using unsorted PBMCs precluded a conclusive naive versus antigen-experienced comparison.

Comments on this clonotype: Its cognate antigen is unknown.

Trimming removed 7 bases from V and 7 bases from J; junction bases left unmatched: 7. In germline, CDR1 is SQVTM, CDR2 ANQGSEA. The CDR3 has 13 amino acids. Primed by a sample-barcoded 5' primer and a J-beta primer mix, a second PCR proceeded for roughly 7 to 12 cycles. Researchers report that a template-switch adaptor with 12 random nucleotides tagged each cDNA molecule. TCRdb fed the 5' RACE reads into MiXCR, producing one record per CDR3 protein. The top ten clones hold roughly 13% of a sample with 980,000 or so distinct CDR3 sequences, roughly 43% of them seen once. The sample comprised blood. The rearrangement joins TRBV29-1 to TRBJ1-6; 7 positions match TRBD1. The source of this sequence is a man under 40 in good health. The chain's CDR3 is CSAGEGANSPLHF. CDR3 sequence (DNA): TGCAGCGCAGGGGAGGGGGCCAATTCACCCCTCCACTTT.